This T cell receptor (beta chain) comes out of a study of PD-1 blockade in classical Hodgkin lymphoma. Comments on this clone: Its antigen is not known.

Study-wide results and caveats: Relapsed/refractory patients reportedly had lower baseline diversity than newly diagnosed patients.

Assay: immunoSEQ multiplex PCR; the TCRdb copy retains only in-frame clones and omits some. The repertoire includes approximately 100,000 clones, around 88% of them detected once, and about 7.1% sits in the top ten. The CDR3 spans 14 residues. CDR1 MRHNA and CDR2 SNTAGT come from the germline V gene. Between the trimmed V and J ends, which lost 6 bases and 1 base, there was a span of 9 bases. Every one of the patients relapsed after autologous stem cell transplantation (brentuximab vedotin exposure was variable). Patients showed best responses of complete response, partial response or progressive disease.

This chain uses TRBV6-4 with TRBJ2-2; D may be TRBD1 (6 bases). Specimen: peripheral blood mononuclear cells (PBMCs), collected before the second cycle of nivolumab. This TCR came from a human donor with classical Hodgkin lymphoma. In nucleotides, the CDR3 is TGTGCCAGCAGGCAGGGGATGAACACCGGGGAGCTGTTTTTT. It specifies CASRQGMNTGELFF.